The clone carrying this T cell receptor beta chain showed up just a few times. The sample is drawn from a study of T-cell memory formation after mild COVID-19. The CDR3 contains 14 residues. The germline V and J ends were trimmed by 2 bases and 6 bases, with 13 bases remaining between them. TCRdb re-derived calls from the 5' RACE reads in MiXCR, one entry per CDR3 protein. The sample includes 150,000 to 200,000 distinct CDR3 sequences, roughly 12% of them seen just once. The specimen sequenced was PBMCs or a T cell subset sorted from them (not recorded which). V gene TRBV12-3 or TRBV12-4 combines with J gene TRBJ1-2; D is perhaps TRBD1 (6 bases). The receptor comes from a young man who had mild COVID-19 (a few samples of this study predate the infection). Cell type and time point are not known. The CDR3 coding sequence is TGTGCCAGCAGTTTAACAGGGACAATGAATGGCTACACCTTC. Translation: CASSLTGTMNGYTF.